This T cell receptor beta chain was recovered during a study of T cell changes during pregnancy in multiple sclerosis. The CDR3 consists of 15 residues. Trimming cost V 0 bases and J 4 bases, with 11 bases left between them. CDR1 is LGHNA, CDR2 YSLEER, per germline. Using immunoSEQ multiplex PCR, the repertoire was profiled, and TCRdb retains in-frame clones only, with some absent. The repertoire holds fewer than 110,000 clones, with around 91% as singletons. V and J are TRBV4-3 and TRBJ2-3; D not resolved. The starting material was peripheral blood, obtained after pregnancy. This receptor was identified in a female donor with multiple sclerosis, enrolled in a pregnancy study. The CDR3 coding sequence is TGCGCCAGCAGCCAAGACTCGACTTCCGCAGATACGCAGTATTTT. Amino acid sequence: CASSQDSTSADTQYF.